The source of this TCR beta chain is a study of cytomegalovirus exposure and HLA in healthy donors. The donors comprised healthy bone marrow donors. Study-level results: Other equally common chains were less clonally expanded than HLA-associated TCR beta chains, a later analysis showed. As was reported, the HLA-A and HLA-B alleles of most subjects were accurately predicted from TCR beta sequences.

Comments on this clone: Its antigen is undetermined. This sample includes further DNA sequences coding for the same CDR3.

PCR amplification relied on 60 Vbeta primers (plus 13 Jbeta primers). Source study methods: Unique TCR beta chains totaled roughly 79 million in a later count, with approximately 11 million of them shared. TCRdb keeps only in-frame clones here, not all; method: immunoSEQ multiplex PCR. V, J and clone size are taken as reported in that table, and D and trimming were inferred from the DNA itself. This table has around 36,000 clones, about four fifths appearing once. Between the trimmed V and J ends, which lost 2 bases and 7 bases, there was a span of 10 bases. Germline V lookup: CDR1 SGDLS, CDR2 YYNGEE. The CDR3 sequence is 14 residues long.

The sequenced material came from PBMCs. This TCR came from a woman between 35 and 50 years old in good health and CMV-seronegative. The genes are TRBV9 and TRBJ1-6; TRBD1 might be the D (5 bases). The CDR3 reads CASSVGQGNSPLHF. CDR3 DNA: TGTGCCAGCAGCGTCGGGCAGGGAAATTCACCCCTCCACTTT.